This entry lists 30 T cell receptor beta chains sequenced from one sample in a study of cytomegalovirus exposure and HLA in healthy donors. 13 Jbeta primers and 60 Vbeta primers were used for the PCR. TCRdb's copy holds only in-frame clones and misses some; the assay was immunoSEQ multiplex PCR. The data show roughly 120,000 clones, around 67% seen once. Sample: PBMCs. These receptors all stem from a woman aged 40 to 50 in good health and CMV-seronegative.

The chain has TRBV28 and TRBJ1-5, with TRBD1 as a possible D gene (6 bases). The CDR3 has 15 amino acids. V lost 7 bases, J lost 0 bases, and 13 bases lay in between. CDR1 is MDHEN, CDR2 SYDVKM, per germline. The CDR3 sequence: CASNPGGASNQPQHF. The CDR3 coding sequence is TGTGCCAGCAACCCCGGGGGGGCTAGCAATCAGCCCCAGCATTTT.

This chain joins TRBV5-4 and TRBJ1-5, with TRBD1 identical over 10 bases. Unmatched junction bases numbered 7, after V lost 4 bases and J lost 6 bases. CDR1 is SGHNT, CDR2 YYREEE, per germline (reference sequence). The CDR3 is 15 residues long. DNA of the CDR3: TGTGCCAGCAGCCCGGGACAGGGGAAGGGTCAGCCCCAGCATTTT. Its protein is CASSPGQGKGQPQHF.

This rearrangement joins TRBV4-3 to TRBJ1-4; 9 nucleotides agree with TRBD1. Unmatched junction bases numbered 5, after V lost 5 bases and J lost 7 bases. The germline CDR1 and CDR2 sequences are LGHNA and YSLEER. The CDR3 is made up of 14 amino acids. The CDR3 loop is CASSLTGGGEKLFF. The CDR3 DNA sequence: TGCGCCAGCAGCTTGACAGGGGGGGGTGAAAAACTGTTTTTT.

V gene TRBV6-5 combines with J gene TRBJ1-4; D is unresolved. The V gene's germline CDR1 is MNHEY and CDR2 SVGAGI. Trimming left V 1 base short and J 8 bases short, with 8 bases between. The CDR3 is made up of 13 amino acids. DNA of the CDR3: TGTGCCAGCAGTTACTGGATGGGCGAAAAACTGTTTTTT. It yields the protein CASSYWMGEKLFF.

The V call is TRBV5-4, the J call TRBJ2-7; D may be TRBD2 (6 bases). Trimming took off 0 bases at V and 5 bases at J, with 12 bases between the two ends. CDR1 SGHNT and CDR2 YYREEE come from the germline V gene (reference sequence). The CDR3 extends over 14 amino acids. As DNA, the CDR3 is TGTGCCAGCAGCTTGGCAGGACTAATCGACGAGCAGTACTTC. Protein product: CASSLAGLIDEQYF.

This chain joins TRBV6-1 and TRBJ2-7, with D possibly being TRBD1 (6 bases). The CDR3 is 15 amino acids. V dropped 3 bases and J dropped 0 bases, with 12 bases sitting between them. Germline V gene data show CDR1 as MNHNS and CDR2 as SASEGT. The CDR3 DNA sequence: TGTGCCAGCAGTGAGAACAGGGAAAGCTCCTACGAGCAGTACTTC. This translates into CASSENRESSYEQYF.

This clone was seen once. The rearrangement joins TRBV13 to TRBJ2-5; 9 bases map to TRBD1. CDR3 size: 16 residues. Looked up from germline, CDR1 is PRHDT and CDR2 is FYEKMQ (reference sequence). V was clipped by 2 bases and J by 5 bases; unmatched bases: 9. The CDR3 nucleotides are TGTGCCAGCAGCTTATTCCCGAGACAGGGGGGCGAGACCCAGTACTTC. It translates to CASSLFPRQGGETQYF.

The J gene is TRBJ2-7, the V gene TRBV18; possibly TRBD2 for D (6 bases). This CDR3 region has 13 residues. Germline loops: CDR1 KGHSH, CDR2 LQKENI. V lost 5 bases to trimming and J lost 3 bases, with 11 bases between them. In DNA, the CDR3 is TGTGCCAGCTCAATGACTAGTGTCTACGAGCAGTACTTC. It encodes CASSMTSVYEQYF.

This sequence joins TRBV7-3 and TRBJ2-7, with TRBD1 as a possible D gene (5 bases). The V and J ends lost 1 base and 5 bases respectively, with 15 bases between them. This CDR3 is 15 amino acids long. Germline V gene sequence: CDR1 SGHTA, CDR2 FQGTGA. DNA for the CDR3: TGTGCCAGCAGCTTAAACCCGACAGCTGGGAACGAGCAGTACTTC. Translation gives CASSLNPTAGNEQYF.

This clone was recorded once. The chain links TRBV5-5 to TRBJ1-1; 7 bases are shared with TRBD1. This CDR3 is built from 15 residues. The germline V gene has CDR1 SGHKS and CDR2 YYEKEE (reference sequence). The V gene end was trimmed by 5 bases and the J gene end by 7 bases; junction bases not matched to a gene: 14. For the CDR3, the DNA is TGTGCCAGCAGTTATGACGACAGGGAGGCGGTTGAAGCTTTCTTT. This encodes CASSYDDREAVEAFF.

The gene calls are TRBV5-1 and TRBJ1-1; maybe TRBD1 (5 bases). The V gene lost 5 bases and the J gene lost 11 bases, with 16 bases spanning the gap. Germline V lookup: CDR1 SGHRS, CDR2 YFSETQ. CDR3 size: 12 residues. CDR3: CASRMGLGAAFF. As DNA, the CDR3 is TGCGCCAGCAGGATGGGGCTGGGTGCGGCTTTCTTT.

This chain connects TRBV4-3 to TRBJ2-7; D may be TRBD2 (5 bases). The CDR3 extends over 15 amino acids. V shed 0 bases and J shed 3 bases, with 12 bases lying between them. The germline gives CDR1 LGHNA, CDR2 YSLEER. The CDR3 loop reads CASSQEEGASYEQYF. The CDR3 region has the DNA TGCGCCAGCAGCCAAGAAGAGGGCGCCAGCTACGAGCAGTACTTC.

The chain joins TRBV11-2 to TRBJ2-5, with TRBD1 as a possible D gene (5 bases). TRBJ2-7 matches the DNA end more closely, so the J call is doubtful. Germline loops: CDR1 SGHAT, CDR2 FQNNGV. The CDR3 runs 13 residues. The CDR3 DNA is TGTGCCAGCAGCGGCAGGGCGTCCTACGAGCAGTACTTC. Its translation: CASSGRASYEQYF.

J is TRBJ1-6 and V is TRBV11-2, with 7 bases lining up with TRBD1. CDR1 and CDR2 from the germline V gene are SGHAT and FQNNGV. V lost 1 base and J lost 8; bases outside the gene matches: 5. CDR3 size: 15 residues. This chain's CDR3 is CASSLVPGQHSPLHF. As DNA, the CDR3 is TGTGCCAGCAGCTTAGTTCCGGGACAGCATTCACCCCTCCACTTT. Full variable domain (outside the CDR3, taken from reference TRBV11-2 and TRBJ1-6): EAGVAQSPRYKIIEKRQSVAFWCNPISGHATLYWYQQILGQGPKLLIQFQNNGVVDDSQLPKDRFSAERLKGVDSTLKIQPAKLEDSAVYLCASSLVPGQHSPLHFGNGTRLTVT.

J is TRBJ2-7 and V is TRBV6-5, with D possibly matching TRBD2 (5 bases). Trimming removed 2 bases at V and 4 bases at J, with 6 bases between. From germline, CDR1 is MNHEY and CDR2 SVGAGI. This CDR3 contains 12 residues. CDR3 amino acids: CASSYPGYEQYF. The CDR3 DNA reads TGTGCCAGCAGTTACCCGGGATACGAGCAGTACTTC.

The rearrangement joins TRBV5-1 to TRBJ1-4; tentatively, D is TRBD1 (5 bases). Germline values: CDR1 SGHRS, CDR2 YFSETQ. There are 15 residues in the CDR3. V gave up 4 bases and J gave up 0 bases, with 10 bases separating them. The CDR3 region is CASSQGYATNEKLFF. The CDR3 nucleotides read TGCGCCAGCAGCCAGGGTTATGCAACTAATGAAAAACTGTTTTTT.

The V gene is TRBV25-1, the J gene TRBJ2-1; 14 bases match TRBD2. V lost 5 bases, J lost 5 bases, and 5 bases stayed unmatched. Germline-derived CDR1 and CDR2 are MGHDK and SYGVNS. This CDR3 contains 16 residues. DNA of the CDR3: TGTGCCAGCAGTCAGACTAGCGGGAGGGTGAACAATGAGCAGTTCTTC. It encodes CASSQTSGRVNNEQFF.

The rearrangement uses TRBV7-8 and TRBJ2-1; 8 bases fit TRBD2. After removal of 2 bases from V and 0 bases from J, the junction contained 3 bases not matched to a gene. The CDR3 is 16 residues long. The germline CDR1 and CDR2 sequences are SGHVS and FQNEAQ. In DNA form, the CDR3 reads TGTGCCAGCAGCTTACTAGCGGGCTACTCCTACAATGAGCAGTTCTTC. Translation: CASSLLAGYSYNEQFF.

This chain uses TRBV6-5 with TRBJ1-5; D unresolved. CDR1 MNHEY and CDR2 SVGAGI come from the germline V gene. V was shortened by 4 bases and J by 3 bases, with 7 bases between the two germline ends. This CDR3 has 13 residues. In DNA, the CDR3 is TGTGCCAGCAGTTGGGAGGCCAATCAGCCCCAGCATTTT. It encodes CASSWEANQPQHF.

V is TRBV4-3 and J is TRBJ1-2; 9 bases align to TRBD1. This CDR3 contains 12 residues. Germline CDR1 LGHNA, CDR2 YSLEER. The CDR3 sequence: CAYDRGDYGYTF. The CDR3 nucleotides are TGCGCTTATGACAGGGGGGACTATGGCTACACCTTC.

V is TRBV5-1 and J is TRBJ2-3; 7 bases match TRBD1. The CDR3 sequence is 16 residues long. Germline CDR1 and CDR2: SGHRS and YFSETQ. V was pared by 7 bases and J by 0 bases, with 11 bases of the junction left unmatched. Written as DNA, the CDR3 is TGCGCCAGCCGTCACAGGGGAACCCTTAGCACAGATACGCAGTATTTT. Its translation is CASRHRGTLSTDTQYF.

V gene TRBV10-3 combines with J gene TRBJ2-1; D is ambiguous. The CDR3 length is 15 residues. Looked up from germline, CDR1 is ENHRY and CDR2 is SYGVKD. V lost 6 bases and J lost 1, with 13 bases in between. CDR3: CAIRSSTGSYNEQFF. CDR3 sequence (DNA): TGTGCCATCAGGTCCTCAACCGGGTCCTACAATGAGCAGTTCTTC.

Notes on this clone: In the same sample, other DNA sequences code for this CDR3. This chain joins TRBV7-2 and TRBJ2-7; D is possibly TRBD1 (6 bases). Germline V gives CDR1 SGHTA, CDR2 FQGNSA. Between the trimmed V and J ends, which lost 4 bases and 4 bases, there was a span of 8 bases. The CDR3 is 12 amino acids. CDR3 DNA: TGTGCCAGCAGCTCCCAGGGGTACGAGCAGTACTTC. Encoded protein: CASSSQGYEQYF.

The chain recombines TRBV18 with TRBJ1-5, with D maybe TRBD1 (6 bases). Germline loops: CDR1 KGHSH, CDR2 LQKENI. The ends were cut back, 6 bases at V and 4 bases at J, with 10 bases in the middle. The CDR3 totals 13 residues. The chain's CDR3 is CASSFTGNQPQHF. CDR3 nucleotide sequence: TGTGCCAGCTCCTTTACAGGGAATCAGCCCCAGCATTTT.

Turning to this clone: This likely stems from a read error, as it lies one base from a far larger clone. Distinct nucleotide sequences in the sample also encode this CDR3. The chain links TRBV5-4 to TRBJ1-2; D possibly corresponds to TRBD1 (5 bases). Per the germline V gene, CDR1 is SGHNT and CDR2 is YYREEE (reference sequence). With 4 bases removed from V and 4 bases from J, the gap between germline ends came to 17 bases. The CDR3 length is 15 residues. CDR3 sequence reads: CASSQVGAATYGYTF. For the CDR3, the DNA is TGTGCCAGCAGCCAAGTTGGGGCAGCTACCTATGGCTACACCTTC.

This clone has a single count. The chain uses TRBV4-1 and TRBJ2-7; TRBD1 aligns across 7 bases. V lost 0 bases to trimming and J lost 0 bases; unmatched junction nucleotides: 11. This CDR3 spans 18 amino acids. Germline V CDR1 and CDR2: MGHRA, YSYEKL. The chain's CDR3 is CASSQDPFDRASSYEQYF. As DNA, the CDR3 is TGCGCCAGCAGCCAAGATCCCTTCGACAGGGCGAGCTCCTACGAGCAGTACTTC.

The J gene is TRBJ2-1, the V gene TRBV5-6; TRBD2 matches at 12 bases. V lost 0 bases and J lost 12; bases outside the gene matches: 4. CDR1 SGHDT and CDR2 YYEEEE come from the germline V gene. The CDR3 consists of 14 residues. Here the CDR3 reads CASSLGLAGEGQFF. The CDR3 DNA follows: TGTGCCAGCAGCTTGGGACTAGCGGGAGAAGGGCAGTTCTTC.

The genes are TRBV6-6 and TRBJ2-1; 7 nucleotides line up with TRBD1. V lost 7 bases and J lost 11; bases outside the gene matches: 11. CDR3 size: 13 residues. Germline loops: CDR1 MNHNY, CDR2 SVGAGI (reference sequence). CDR3 sequence (DNA): TGTGCCAGCAAAGGGGGCGCTGGAAATAAGCAGTTCTTC. Translating it yields CASKGGAGNKQFF.

V is TRBV7-9 and J is TRBJ2-5, with D uncertain. V gave up 1 base and J gave up 5 bases, with 5 bases separating them. CDR1 is SEHNR, CDR2 FQNEAQ, per germline (reference sequence). CDR3 size: 12 residues. CDR3 in DNA: TGTGCCAGCAGCTTAGAAGAGGAGACCCAGTACTTC. This gives the protein CASSLEEETQYF.

CDR3 in DNA: TGTGCCAGCACCCAGGGGGACAGGGTCGAGACCCAGTACTTC. This sequence encodes CASTQGDRVETQYF. V and J are TRBV7-9 and TRBJ2-5, with 9 bases matching TRBD1. Per the germline V gene, CDR1 is SEHNR and CDR2 is FQNEAQ (reference sequence). V trimming: 7 bases; J trimming: 5 bases; junction bases outside the gene matches: 8. The CDR3 runs 14 residues.